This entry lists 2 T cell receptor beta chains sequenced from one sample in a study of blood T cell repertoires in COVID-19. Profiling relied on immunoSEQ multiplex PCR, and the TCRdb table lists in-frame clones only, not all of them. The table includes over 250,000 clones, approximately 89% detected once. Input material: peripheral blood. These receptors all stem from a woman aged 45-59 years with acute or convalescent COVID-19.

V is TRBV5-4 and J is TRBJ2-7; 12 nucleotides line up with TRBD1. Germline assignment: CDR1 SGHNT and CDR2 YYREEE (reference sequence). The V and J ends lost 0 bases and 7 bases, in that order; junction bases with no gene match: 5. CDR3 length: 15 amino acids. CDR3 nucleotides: TGTGCCAGCAGCTTGGGGGGACAGGGGGCGGAAGAGCAGTACTTC. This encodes CASSLGGQGAEEQYF.

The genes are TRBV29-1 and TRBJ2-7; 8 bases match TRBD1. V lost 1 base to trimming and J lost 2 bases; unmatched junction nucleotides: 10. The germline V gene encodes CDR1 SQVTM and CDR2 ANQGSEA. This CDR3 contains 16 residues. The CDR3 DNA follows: TGCAGCGTTGAAGTCCCGACAGGGGCCGCCGCCTACGAGCAGTACTTC. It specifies CSVEVPTGAAAYEQYF.